These 21 T cell receptor beta chains originate from one sample sequenced in a study of spatial heterogeneity in lung cancer. Regarding time point: blood at routine non-recurrence follow-up after resection. TCRdb reprocessed the 5' RACE reads with MiXCR, giving one entry per CDR3 protein. Of 110,000 or so distinct CDR3 sequences listed, 10% to 12% are singletons. The source was PBMCs, collected at follow-up. The source of these receptors is a female donor with early-stage non-small cell lung cancer.

This clonotype was counted only a few times. V and J are TRBV27 and TRBJ1-2; no clear D gene. Germline V gene sequence: CDR1 MNHEY, CDR2 SMNVEV (reference sequence). Trimming cost V 8 bases and J 4 bases, with 17 bases left between them. There are 14 residues in the CDR3. The chain's CDR3 is CASASWASRYGYTF. For the CDR3, the DNA is TGTGCCAGCGCGTCCTGGGCCAGTCGCTATGGCTACACCTTC.

V and J are TRBV19 and TRBJ1-1; tentative D call: TRBD1 (5 bases). The length of the CDR3 is 13 residues. Trimming took off 2 bases at V and 3 bases at J, with 7 bases between the two ends. Looked up from germline, CDR1 is LNHDA and CDR2 is SQIVND (reference sequence). DNA of the CDR3: TGTGCCAGTAGTATATTGGGGGACACTGAAGCTTTCTTT. This gives the protein CASSILGDTEAFF.

V gene TRBV5-4 combines with J gene TRBJ2-5, with 9 nucleotides matching TRBD1. Looked up from germline, CDR1 is SGHNT and CDR2 is YYREEE (reference sequence). The ends lost 4 bases at V and 4 bases at J; junction bases unmatched: 8. This CDR3 is 15 amino acids long. The CDR3 reads CASSPGQGRGETQYF. CDR3 coding DNA: TGTGCCAGCAGCCCGGGACAGGGTCGGGGAGAGACCCAGTACTTC.

This clonotype has a count of ten or more. The gene calls are TRBV3-1 and TRBJ2-5; no firm D call. V dropped 0 bases and J dropped 6 bases, with 11 bases sitting between them. CDR1 and CDR2 (germline): LGHDT, YNNKEL (reference sequence). The CDR3 is made up of 14 amino acids. The CDR3 DNA reads TGTGCCAGCAGCCAAGATCTGGGTATAAAGACCCAGTACTTC. This translates into CASSQDLGIKTQYF.

This clonotype was seen only a few times. V and J are TRBV6-1 and TRBJ2-2, with unresolved D. Trimming cost V 2 bases and J 6 bases, with 10 bases left between them. The CDR3 is 14 amino acids. Per the germline V gene, CDR1 is MNHNS and CDR2 is SASEGT. The CDR3 DNA follows: TGTGCCAGCAGTGAAATGGGTCTAGCCGGGGAGCTGTTTTTT. Translating it yields CASSEMGLAGELFF.

V usage is TRBV15 and J usage is TRBJ1-6; D remains ambiguous. V was pared by 5 bases and J by 7 bases, with 12 bases between. The CDR3 is 14 residues long. From germline, CDR1 is LNHNV and CDR2 YYDKDF (reference sequence). The CDR3 is CATSSGVPNSPLHF. In DNA form, the CDR3 reads TGTGCCACCAGCTCCGGGGTCCCAAATTCACCCCTCCACTTT. The complete variable domain, with remaining parts taken from reference TRBV15 and TRBJ1-6, reads DAMVIQNPRYQVTQFGKPVTLSCSQTLNHNVMYWYQQKSSQAPKLLFHYYDKDFNNEADTPDNFQSRRPNTSFCFLDIRSPGLGDTAMYLCATSSGVPNSPLHFGNGTRLTVT.

Only a few counts were recorded for this clonotype. The chain couples TRBV6-5 to TRBJ2-6; a possible D gene is TRBD1 (5 bases). Trimming cost V 7 bases and J 8 bases, with 18 bases left between them. The CDR3 covers 15 residues. Germline-derived CDR1 and CDR2 are MNHEY and SVGAGI. In DNA form, the CDR3 reads TGTGCCAGCACCTTTTTTGGCCAGGGCTCCAACGTCCTGACTTTC. Translating gives CASTFFGQGSNVLTF.

The table lists this clonotype with a few counts. J is TRBJ2-5 and V is TRBV12-3 or TRBV12-4; TRBD2 matches 8 bases. Trimming cost V 4 bases and J 3 bases; bases outside gene matches: 10. The CDR3 is 16 residues long. In DNA form, the CDR3 reads TGTGCCAGCAGTTCGAGTTGGCTAGCGGGCGAAGAGACCCAGTACTTC. Amino acid sequence: CASSSSWLAGEETQYF.

A few counts support this clonotype. The chain joins TRBV2 to TRBJ1-2; D is ambiguous. This CDR3 contains 11 residues. V shed 1 base and J shed 8 bases, with 5 bases lying between them. Germline CDR1 is SNHLY and CDR2 is FYNNEI. The CDR3 protein is CASSEVPGYTF. The CDR3 DNA reads as TGTGCCAGCAGTGAAGTTCCAGGCTACACCTTC.

As regards this clonotype: A much larger clone lies a single base off, so this may be a read error. The gene calls are TRBV7-9 and TRBJ2-1; perhaps TRBD2 as D (6 bases). Germline V lookup: CDR1 SEHNR, CDR2 FQNEAQ (reference sequence). V lost 1 base to trimming and J lost 5 bases, with 21 bases between them. CDR3 length equals 18 residues. The CDR3 DNA follows: TGTGCCAGCAGCTTAGTCGGATCTAGCGCCGCAGTGAACAATGAGCAGTTCTTC. Its protein is CASSLVGSSAAVNNEQFF.

This clonotype has more than one count but fewer than ten. The chain joins TRBV28 to TRBJ2-7; 11 bases map to TRBD1. With V trimmed by 4 bases and J by 7 bases, 9 bases remained unmatched. Germline V gives CDR1 MDHEN, CDR2 SYDVKM. This CDR3 has 15 residues. CDR3 DNA: TGTGCCAGCAGTTCGTCAGGACAGGGGGCCGAAGAGCAGTACGTC. It yields the protein CASSSSGQGAEEQYV.

The CDR3 region has the DNA TGCAGCGTTGAATTGGTGACAGGCGGGCGAGCTTTCTTT. It codes for CSVELVTGGRAFF. The chain recombines TRBV29-1 with TRBJ1-1; D perhaps matches TRBD1 (6 bases). Deletions cut 2 bases from V and 10 bases from J, with 17 bases between. The length of the CDR3 is 13 residues. Germline CDR1 SQVTM, CDR2 ANQGSEA.

This rearrangement joins TRBV6-2 or TRBV6-3 to TRBJ2-4; D might be TRBD2 (6 bases). Trimming took off 2 bases at V and 11 bases at J, with 13 bases between the two ends. Per germline, CDR1 MNHEY and CDR2 SVGEGT. The CDR3 sequence is 13 residues long. The CDR3 DNA follows: TGTGCCAGCAGTTACGGGGAGGCGACTCTTCAGTACTTC. It codes for CASSYGEATLQYF.

The chain recombines TRBV20-1 with TRBJ1-1, with D maybe TRBD1 (6 bases). This CDR3 comprises 14 residues. Germline V gene lookup returns CDR1 DFQATT and CDR2 SNEGSKA (reference sequence). V shed 3 bases and J shed 3 bases, with 14 bases lying between them. CDR3 loop: CSARMGAVDTEAFF. CDR3 DNA sequence: TGCAGTGCTAGGATGGGGGCGGTCGACACTGAAGCTTTCTTT.

V and J are TRBV5-1 and TRBJ1-1, with TRBD1 identical over 8 bases. In germline, CDR1 is SGHRS, CDR2 YFSETQ. The trim removed 4 bases at V and 1 base at J, leaving 3 bases unmatched. The CDR3 is 14 amino acids. The CDR3 here is CASSQGQENTEAFF. CDR3 sequence (DNA): TGCGCCAGCAGCCAGGGACAGGAGAACACTGAAGCTTTCTTT.

This chain connects TRBV6-2 or TRBV6-3 to TRBJ2-7, with D uncertain. The CDR3 has 11 amino acids. V gave up 8 bases and J gave up 1 base, with 6 bases separating them. Germline V CDR1 and CDR2: MNHEY, SVGEGT. In nucleotides, the CDR3 is TGTGCCAGCGGCCGATCCTACGAGCAGTACGTC. Translated, it gives CASGRSYEQYV.

This clonotype was counted a few times. The chain is built from TRBV2 and TRBJ2-5; no clear D. Germline CDR1 is SNHLY and CDR2 is FYNNEI. V was pared by 3 bases and J by 2 bases, with 7 bases between. The CDR3 totals 13 residues. DNA for the CDR3: TGTGCCAGCAGTGATCTACGTCAAGAGACCCAGTACTTC. It specifies CASSDLRQETQYF. Combining the CDR3 with reference TRBV2 and TRBJ2-5 gives the whole variable domain EPEVTQTPSHQVTQMGQEVILRCVPISNHLYFYWYRQILGQKVEFLVSFYNNEISEKSEIFDDQFSVERPDGSNFTLKIRSTKLEDSAMYFCASSDLRQETQYFGPGTRLLVL.

This clonotype has a handful of counts. V is TRBV24-1 and J is TRBJ2-1; 11 positions match TRBD2. Trimming cost V 0 bases and J 13 bases; bases outside gene matches: 10. The CDR3 length is 16 residues. Germline loops: CDR1 KGHDR, CDR2 SFDVKD. CDR3 residues: CATSDLLTFTSGRQFF. CDR3 sequence (DNA): TGTGCCACCAGTGATTTGCTCACGTTTACTAGCGGGAGACAGTTCTTC.

DNA of the CDR3: TGTGCCAGCAGCCAAGAATGGACAGAGGGCGGGGAGCTGTTTTTT. This translates into CASSQEWTEGGELFF. This chain connects TRBV4-2 to TRBJ2-2; maybe TRBD1 (6 bases). Germline CDR1 LGHNA, CDR2 YNFKEQ. V was shortened by 0 bases and J by 7 bases, with 12 bases between the two germline ends. The CDR3 has 15 residues.

The table lists this clonotype with many counts. This chain links TRBV9 with TRBJ1-2, with 7 nucleotides matching TRBD1. Germline V gene lookup returns CDR1 SGDLS and CDR2 YYNGEE. V trimming: 5 bases; J trimming: 7 bases; junction bases outside the gene matches: 8. There are 13 residues in the CDR3. For the CDR3, the DNA is TGTGCCAGCAGAAGGACAGGCCAGAGTGGCTACACCTTC. As protein: CASRRTGQSGYTF. The complete variable domain, with remaining parts taken from reference TRBV9 and TRBJ1-2, reads DSGVTQTPKHLITATGQRVTLRCSPRSGDLSVYWYQQSLDQGLQFLIQYYNGEERAKGNILERFSAQQFPDLHSELNLSSLELGDSALYFCASRRTGQSGYTFGSGTRLTVV.

This clonotype was detected many times. The rearrangement joins TRBV12-3 or TRBV12-4 to TRBJ1-4; D not certain. Between the trimmed V and J ends, which lost 1 base and 8 bases, there was a span of 14 bases. This CDR3 has 15 amino acids. DNA of the CDR3: TGTGCCAGCAGTTTAGGGCTAGGGTCGCGCGAAAAACTGTTTTTT. Its protein is CASSLGLGSREKLFF.